Listed below are T cell receptor beta chains from one sample, sequenced in a study of CD8+CD57+ T cells in acquired aplastic anemia. TCRdb re-analysed the reads in MiXCR, keeping a single row per CDR3 protein. The repertoire holds about 95,000 distinct CDR3 sequences, roughly two thirds seen once, with 65% in the top ten. The specimen was sorted CD4+, CD8+, or CD8+CD57+ T cells (not recorded which) from PBMCs. Receptor source: a human donor with aplastic anemia. CDR3s include the opening cysteine and the closing phenylalanine or tryptophan. The order of the fields is CDR3 length, clone size, D gene, V gene, J gene, CDR3 protein, CDR3 DNA. A D gene is named only where the DNA matches it firmly. Clone size appears in some rows only: once, few, many, or a class for an expanded clone.

16	.	TRBD2	TRBV7-3	TRBJ2-3	CASSLNPGGGSDTQYF	TGTGCCAGCAGCTTAAACCCAGGCGGGGGATCGGATACGCAGTATTTT
14	.	.	TRBV6-4	TRBJ1-5	CASSDSYSNQPQHF	TGTGCCAGCAGTGACAGTTATAGCAATCAGCCCCAGCATTTT
14	.	TRBD1	TRBV4-3	TRBJ2-7	CAAGTGGNPGEQYF	TGCGCCGCTGGGACAGGGGGCAACCCCGGCGAGCAGTACTTC
12	once	.	TRBV7-9	TRBJ1-2	CASSLAEGRYTF	TGTGCCAGCAGCTTAGCGGAAGGACGCTACACCTTC
13	.	.	TRBV7-9	TRBJ2-1	CASSPVSYNEQFF	TGTGCCAGCAGCCCCGTGTCCTACAATGAGCAGTTCTTC
17	.	.	TRBV9	TRBJ1-1	CASSVEVGALPGTEAFF	TGTGCCAGCAGCGTAGAGGTGGGGGCGCTACCCGGCACTGAAGCTTTCTTT
13	.	.	TRBV19	TRBJ2-3	CASSTASWDTQYF	TGTGCCAGTAGTACGGCTAGTTGGGATACGCAGTATTTT
14	.	.	TRBV2	TRBJ2-1	CASSELVSYNEQFF	TGTGCCAGCAGTGAATTAGTCTCCTACAATGAGCAGTTCTTC
14	.	.	TRBV6-1	TRBJ2-7	CASHQGHNVYEQYF	TGTGCCAGCCACCAGGGACATAATGTTTACGAGCAGTACTTC
14	.	.	TRBV2	TRBJ1-6	CASSESGFNSPLHF	TGTGCCAGCAGTGAGTCAGGGTTTAATTCACCCCTCCACTTT
15	once	TRBD2	TRBV15	TRBJ2-1	CATSRGSGGANEQFF	TGTGCCACCAGCAGAGGTAGCGGGGGGGCGAATGAGCAGTTCTTC
12	.	.	TRBV12-3/TRBV12-4	TRBJ1-3	CASTYSGNTIYF	TGTGCCAGCACTTACTCTGGAAACACCATATATTTT
16	.	TRBD2	TRBV29-1	TRBJ2-1	CSVEGDTSGRVDEQFF	TGCAGCGTTGAAGGCGACACTAGCGGGAGGGTGGATGAGCAGTTCTTC
13	few	.	TRBV19	TRBJ2-7	CASSMGTSYEQYF	TGTGCCAGTAGTATGGGCACCTCCTACGAGCAGTACTTC
14	.	.	TRBV7-2	TRBJ2-5	CASAVGAFQETQYF	TGTGCCAGCGCAGTCGGAGCTTTCCAAGAGACCCAGTACTTC
13	once	TRBD2	TRBV29-1	TRBJ2-1	CSSLGAGGDEQFF	TGCAGCTCCCTGGGGGCGGGAGGCGATGAGCAGTTCTTC
14	.	.	TRBV2	TRBJ1-1	CASSVRGMNTEAFF	TGTGCCAGCAGCGTACGGGGGATGAACACTGAAGCTTTCTTT
14	.	.	TRBV5-6	TRBJ2-5	CASRSAASLETQYF	TGTGCCAGCAGGTCCGCAGCCTCCCTTGAGACCCAGTACTTC
14	few	.	TRBV24-1	TRBJ1-1	CATSASKEAGVAFF	TGTGCCACCAGTGCCTCGAAGGAGGCCGGAGTGGCTTTCTTT
13	.	.	TRBV20-1	TRBJ2-3	CSAREPSTDTQYF	TGCAGTGCTAGAGAACCCAGCACAGATACGCAGTATTTT
12	few	.	TRBV19	TRBJ1-6	CATRDRNSPLHF	TGTGCCACCAGGGACCGAAATTCACCCCTCCACTTT
8	.	.	TRBV24-1	TRBJ2-3	CATNTQYF	TGTGCCACCAACACGCAGTATTTT
11	.	.	TRBV2	TRBJ2-7	CASSGIEAQYF	TGTGCCAGCAGTGGAATAGAGGCGCAGTACTTC
15	.	.	TRBV29-1	TRBJ2-3	CSSFGGSGDTDTQYF	TGCAGCTCCTTTGGGGGTAGCGGAGACACAGATACGCAGTATTTT
17	.	TRBD2	TRBV7-9	TRBJ2-3	CASSLTTSGGALDTQYF	TGTGCCAGCAGCCTTACCACTAGCGGGGGGGCGTTGGATACGCAGTATTTT
14	.	.	TRBV24-1	TRBJ2-3	CATSETGSQDTQYF	TGTGCCACCAGTGAAACAGGGTCGCAAGATACGCAGTATTTT
13	few	.	TRBV29-1	TRBJ2-3	CSVVSGSTDTQYF	TGCAGCGTTGTAAGTGGATCCACAGATACGCAGTATTTT
13	once	.	TRBV15	TRBJ1-6	CATRDSYNSPLHF	TGTGCCACCAGGGACAGCTATAATTCACCCCTCCACTTT
13	.	.	TRBV2	TRBJ1-5	CASRTAINQPQHF	TGTGCCAGCAGGACTGCGATCAATCAGCCCCAGCATTTT
13	.	.	TRBV7-7	TRBJ2-5	CASSSNTEETQYF	TGTGCCAGCAGCTCCAACACGGAAGAGACCCAGTACTTC
11	.	TRBD2	TRBV3-1	TRBJ2-7	CASRGGFEQYF	TGTGCCAGCAGGGGAGGGTTCGAGCAGTACTTC
14	many	.	TRBV4-2	TRBJ2-1	CASSQDPQWDEQFF	TGTGCCAGCAGCCAAGACCCGCAGTGGGATGAGCAGTTCTTC
13	.	.	TRBV20-1	TRBJ1-3	CSARDLRGNTIYF	TGCAGTGCTAGAGACTTACGTGGAAACACCATATATTTT
11	.	TRBD2	TRBV20-1	TRBJ2-7	CSARLAGEQYF	TGCAGTGCTAGACTAGCGGGGGAGCAGTACTTC
13	.	.	TRBV4-2	TRBJ1-6	CASSRESNSPLHF	TGTGCCAGCAGCAGGGAAAGTAATTCACCCCTCCACTTT
12	.	.	TRBV20-1	TRBJ2-7	CSARDQGTEQYF	TGCAGTGCTAGAGATCAAGGTACCGAGCAGTACTTC
15	.	TRBD1	TRBV20-1	TRBJ2-7	CSARPEDRVSYEQYF	TGCAGTGCTAGACCCGAGGACAGGGTATCCTACGAGCAGTACTTC
15	few	.	TRBV20-1	TRBJ2-3	CSAQDSQTSTDTQYF	TGCAGTGCGCAAGATAGCCAAACTAGCACAGATACGCAGTATTTT
15	.	.	TRBV24-1	TRBJ2-1	CATSDLGQGGDEQFF	TGTGCCACCAGTGATTTAGGCCAGGGGGGCGATGAGCAGTTCTTC
17	once	.	TRBV14	TRBJ2-5	CASSQALETRWGETQYF	TGTGCCAGCAGCCAAGCTCTCGAAACCCGTTGGGGGGAGACCCAGTACTTC
13	.	TRBD1	TRBV24-1	TRBJ1-2	CATSDTGGDGYTF	TGTGCCACCAGTGATACAGGGGGCGATGGCTACACCTTC
13	.	TRBD1	TRBV24-1	TRBJ2-1	CATGTGGLDEQFF	TGTGCCACCGGAACAGGGGGTCTCGATGAGCAGTTCTTC
14	once	.	TRBV6-1	TRBJ2-7	CASSGGTSQNEQYF	TGTGCCAGCAGTGGCGGGACCTCCCAGAACGAGCAGTACTTC
15	.	TRBD2	TRBV7-6	TRBJ2-3	CASSLGSSGSDTQYF	TGTGCCAGCAGCTTAGGCTCTAGCGGGTCAGATACGCAGTATTTT
13	.	TRBD1	TRBV30	TRBJ2-7	CASDRDLSDEQYF	TGTGCCTCTGACAGGGACCTTTCAGACGAGCAGTACTTC
14	.	TRBD1	TRBV7-3	TRBJ2-1	CANSLRQGDNEQFF	TGCGCCAACAGCTTGAGGCAGGGGGACAATGAGCAGTTCTTC
15	.	TRBD2	TRBV10-3	TRBJ2-3	CATRGTSGSTDTQYF	TGTGCCACGAGAGGGACTAGCGGAAGCACAGATACGCAGTATTTT
14	once	.	TRBV7-8	TRBJ1-1	CASSLETGNTEAFF	TGTGCCAGCAGCTTAGAAACAGGGAACACTGAAGCTTTCTTT
14	few	.	TRBV19	TRBJ2-1	CASSKGGEVNEQFF	TGTGCCAGTAGTAAAGGAGGCGAAGTGAATGAGCAGTTCTTC
15	.	TRBD1	TRBV7-9	TRBJ1-6	CASSLEAGTESPLHF	TGTGCCAGCAGCTTAGAAGCCGGGACAGAGTCACCCCTCCACTTT